Listed below are T cell receptor beta chains from one sample, sequenced in a study of T cell responses to AZD1222 COVID-19 vaccine. TCRdb's table, derived via immunoSEQ multiplex PCR, lists solely in-frame clones and lacks some. Of about 150,000 clones in the sample, over 70% were seen once. The source material was peripheral blood, sampled 28 days after the second AZD1222 dose. The receptors shown here come from an adult who received the AZD1222 COVID-19 vaccine. CDR3s include the opening cysteine and the closing phenylalanine or tryptophan. Fields, in order: D gene, J gene, V gene, CDR3 protein. The D gene is left open where the match is weak.

>-|TRBJ2-7|TRBV7-2
CASSLQGGYEQYF
>TRBD1|TRBJ1-1|TRBV11-1
CASSARDRGTEAFF
>-|TRBJ1-2|TRBV2
CASSADSRYTF
>-|TRBJ1-2|TRBV18
CASSVTGIDGYTF
>-|TRBJ2-5|TRBV5-1
CASSLGPGQETQYF
>-|TRBJ1-5|TRBV28
CATQTANQPQHF
>-|TRBJ1-5|TRBV12-2
CASRLGPLEQGLHDGNQPQHF
>-|TRBJ2-1|TRBV9
CASSVVADLNEQFF
>-|TRBJ1-3|TRBV9
CASSVGDTGRSGNTIYF
>-|TRBJ1-2|TRBV18
CASSPPGNYGYTF
>-|TRBJ1-3|TRBV6-5
CASRPLFSSGNTIYF
>TRBD1|TRBJ2-7|TRBV9
CASSLGQASYEQYF
>TRBD1|TRBJ2-7|TRBV4-3
CASSWDRGMDEQYF
>-|TRBJ1-2|TRBV24-1
CATSDPGLANYGYTF
>-|TRBJ2-1|TRBV7-2
CASSSQVLGSGNEQFF
>-|TRBJ1-2|TRBV24-1
CATSSGDGYTF